The 2 T cell receptor beta chains reported below all come from one sample, sequenced in a study of blood T cell repertoires in COVID-19. Assay used: immunoSEQ multiplex PCR; TCRdb lists only in-frame clones, some missing. Seen here are around 370,000 clones, about 88% observed once, and the top ten hold about 1.1%. The sample taken for sequencing was PBMCs or T cells enriched from blood (not recorded which). These receptors came from a woman aged 18-29 years who had recovered from COVID-19.

The chain carries TRBV7-2 and TRBJ2-3; TRBD2 agrees at 8 bases. CDR1 and CDR2 (germline): SGHTA, FQGNSA. J gave up 2 bases and V 1 base, and 2 bases lay outside the gene matches. The CDR3 consists of 15 residues. The CDR3: CASSLGRGDTDTQYF. Here the CDR3 DNA reads TGTGCCAGCAGCTTAGGGCGGGGGGACACAGATACGCAGTATTTT.

The V gene is TRBV9, the J gene TRBJ2-7; D is undetermined. With 5 bases removed from V and 3 bases from J, the gap between germline ends came to 6 bases. This CDR3 region has 11 residues. CDR1 is SGDLS and CDR2 is YYNGEE in the germline V gene. CDR3 region: CASSGDYEQYF. The CDR3 DNA reads TGTGCCAGCAGTGGAGACTACGAGCAGTACTTC.